Listed below are T cell receptor beta chains from one sample, sequenced in a study of blood T cell repertoires in COVID-19. Sequenced by immunoSEQ multiplex PCR; TCRdb stores in-frame clones only, minus some. The sample has 150,000 or so clones, approximately 85% seen once. The sample taken for sequencing was peripheral blood. These receptor sequences come from a man between 60 and 75 years old who had recovered from COVID-19. The CDR3 runs from the conserved cysteine through the conserved F or W. The D gene is left open where the match is weak. Some rows have no size entry. The others give once, few or many, or a class for an expanded clone.

>TRBD1|.|TRBJ1-1|TRBV5-1
CASSQRTGNEAFF
TGCGCCAGCAGCCAGAGGACAGGGAATGAAGCTTTCTTT
>.|.|TRBJ1-5|TRBV19
CASSIGSSQPQHF
TGTGCCAGTAGTATAGGTTCCAGTCAGCCCCAGCATTTT
>.|.|TRBJ2-7|TRBV3-1/TRBV3-2
CASSQDVSQEQYF
TGTGCCAGCAGCCAAGATGTGTCCCAGGAGCAGTACTTC
>TRBD2|.|TRBJ2-7|TRBV12-5
CASGLASSGEPLHEQYF
TGTGCTAGTGGTTTGGCATCTAGCGGGGAGCCCCTCCACGAGCAGTACTTC
>.|.|TRBJ1-5|TRBV19
CASSVKQGPQPQHF
TGTGCCAGTAGTGTTAAACAGGGTCCTCAGCCCCAGCATTTT
>TRBD1|.|TRBJ2-3|TRBV11-2
CASRHRDRGVLDTQYF
TGTGCCAGCAGGCACCGGGACAGGGGGGTTTTAGATACGCAGTATTTT
>.|.|TRBJ1-2|TRBV5-4
CASSLVGDNYGYTF
TGTGCCAGCAGCTTGGTAGGGGATAACTATGGCTACACCTTC
>.|.|TRBJ2-3|TRBV7-3
CASSLDATGTDTQYF
TGTGCCAGCAGCTTGGACGCGACGGGGACAGATACGCAGTATTTT
>TRBD1|.|TRBJ2-2|TRBV6-5
CASRTPAGGWELFF
TGTGCCAGCAGAACCCCCGCAGGGGGCTGGGAGCTGTTTTTT
>TRBD1|few|TRBJ2-7|TRBV3-1/TRBV3-2
CASSLRQGGGYEQYF
TGTGCCAGCAGCCTCCGACAGGGTGGGGGCTACGAGCAGTACTTC
>.|few|TRBJ2-2|TRBV2
CASSRGASTGELFF
TGTGCCAGCAGCAGGGGCGCGAGCACCGGGGAGCTGTTTTTT
>TRBD1|.|TRBJ2-7|TRBV5-1
CASSLEGDRGYEQYF
TGCGCCAGCAGCTTGGAGGGGGACAGGGGTTACGAGCAGTACTTC
>TRBD1|.|TRBJ2-1|TRBV18
CASSPGQQYNEQFF
TGTGCCAGCTCACCGGGACAGCAATACAATGAGCAGTTCTTC
>.|.|TRBJ2-5|TRBV5-5
CASSRGQIQETQYF
TGTGCCAGCAGCCGCGGACAAATCCAAGAGACCCAGTACTTC
>TRBD1|.|TRBJ1-1|TRBV6-2/TRBV6-3
CASSPTGLSNTEAFF
TGTGCCAGCAGTCCGACAGGGCTCTCGAACACTGAAGCTTTCTTT
>TRBD2|once|TRBJ2-3|TRBV6-1
CASSQAGGETDTQYF
TGTGCCAGCAGTCAAGCGGGGGGGGAAACAGATACGCAGTATTTT
>TRBD2|.|TRBJ2-3|TRBV7-2
CASSSASGGTDTQYF
TGTGCCAGCAGCTCCGCTAGCGGGGGCACAGATACGCAGTATTTT
>TRBD1|.|TRBJ2-6|TRBV15
CATSKKGQGSSGANVLTF
TGTGCCACCAGCAAAAAGGGACAGGGGAGCTCTGGGGCCAACGTCCTGACTTTC
>TRBD1|.|TRBJ1-2|TRBV19
CASTSIQWGTGYTDGYTF
TGTGCCAGTACCTCGATTCAATGGGGGACAGGGTATACGGATGGCTACACCTTC
>TRBD1|.|TRBJ2-7|TRBV5-6
CASSYGQGSREQYF
TGTGCCAGCAGCTACGGACAGGGGAGTCGCGAGCAGTACTTC
>.|.|TRBJ1-1|TRBV5-1
CASSLGQGYTEAFF
TGCGCCAGCAGCTTGGGGCAGGGCTACACTGAAGCTTTCTTT
>.|.|TRBJ2-2|TRBV7-9
CASSSQATGELFF
TGTGCCAGCAGCTCACAGGCTACCGGGGAGCTGTTTTTT
>.|once|TRBJ2-2|TRBV11-2
CASSQTSTGELFF
TGTGCCAGCAGCCAAACATCCACCGGGGAGCTGTTTTTT
>TRBD2|.|TRBJ2-5|TRBV11-3
CASSLRTSGEETQYF
TGTGCCAGCAGCTTGCGGACTAGCGGGGAAGAGACCCAGTACTTC
>.|.|TRBJ1-1|TRBV25-1
CASSDGRVEAFF
TGTGCCAGCAGTGATGGCAGGGTTGAAGCTTTCTTT
>TRBD2|.|TRBJ2-5|TRBV5-1
CASSLAGGGGARETQYF
TGCGCCAGCAGCTTGGCTGGCGGCGGGGGGGCCAGAGAGACCCAGTACTTC
>.|.|TRBJ2-3|TRBV4-3
CASSDNGLYTDTQYF
TGCGCCAGCAGTGATAACGGACTCTACACAGATACGCAGTATTTT
>.|.|TRBJ1-2|TRBV30
CAWTGGNYGYTF
TGTGCCTGGACCGGGGGGAACTATGGCTACACCTTC
>TRBD1|.|TRBJ2-1|TRBV11-2
CASGIWDRGDEQFF
TGTGCCAGTGGGATTTGGGACAGGGGAGATGAGCAGTTCTTC
>.|.|TRBJ2-5|TRBV29-1
CSVEESGGETQYF
TGCAGCGTTGAAGAGAGTGGTGGAGAGACCCAGTACTTC
>TRBD1|.|TRBJ1-6|TRBV2
CASVMTGDSPLHF
TGTGCCAGTGTGATGACAGGGGATTCACCCCTCCACTTT
>.|.|TRBJ1-4|TRBV7-9
CASSNPGSHEKLFF
TGTGCCAGCAGCAACCCAGGGTCCCACGAAAAACTGTTTTTT
>.|.|TRBJ2-3|TRBV7-2
CASRGASTDTQYF
TGTGCCAGCAGAGGGGCTAGCACAGATACGCAGTATTTT
>TRBD1|.|TRBJ2-7|TRBV6-5
CASSYSGQGDEQYF
TGTGCCAGCAGTTACTCCGGACAGGGGGACGAGCAGTACTTC
>TRBD2|once|TRBJ2-3|TRBV6-1
CASSVTRAGGTSGALEYF
TGTGCCAGCAGTGTTACCAGAGCAGGGGGGACTAGCGGGGCGCTGGAGTATTTT
>.|.|TRBJ2-7|TRBV5-6
CASSSLLRREQYEQYF
TGTGCCAGCAGCTCCCTCCTCCGGAGGGAACAATACGAGCAGTACTTC
>.|.|TRBJ1-4|TRBV6-1
CASSEVSGEKLFF
TGTGCCAGCAGTGAAGTGAGCGGTGAAAAACTGTTTTTT
>.|.|TRBJ1-3|TRBV7-2
CASTSGGGGNTIYF
TGTGCCAGCACCTCCGGCGGGGGTGGAAACACCATATATTTT
>.|.|TRBJ2-4|TRBV5-1
CASSLDSAKNIQYF
TGCGCCAGCAGCTTGGATTCGGCCAAAAACATTCAGTACTTC
>TRBD2|.|TRBJ2-6|TRBV5-1
CASSVSGGASGANVLTF
TGCGCCAGCAGCGTTAGCGGGGGGGCCTCTGGGGCCAACGTCCTGACTTTC
>TRBD1|.|TRBJ1-3|TRBV4-3
CASSQGGTGAIRNTIYF
TGCGCCAGCAGCCAAGGGGGGACAGGAGCTATAAGAAACACCATATATTTT
>.|.|TRBJ1-5|TRBV3-1/TRBV3-2
CASSQGGEQPQHF
TGTGCCAGCAGCCAAGGCGGGGAACAGCCCCAGCATTTT
>.|.|TRBJ1-2|TRBV6-5
CASSYSIWGGYGYTF
TGTGCCAGCAGTTACTCGATCTGGGGAGGCTATGGCTACACCTTC
>TRBD1|.|TRBJ2-2|TRBV15
CATSRDLGQGTGELFF
TGTGCCACCAGCAGAGATCTGGGACAGGGTACCGGGGAGCTGTTTTTT
>.|.|TRBJ1-1|TRBV10-3
CAISTQSSNTEAFF
TGTGCCATCAGTACACAGAGCTCGAACACTGAAGCTTTCTTT
>.|.|TRBJ1-5|TRBV6-5
CASSYAGGAGQPQHF
TGTGCCAGCAGTTATGCAGGAGGGGCCGGTCAGCCCCAGCATTTT
>.|.|TRBJ1-2|TRBV7-9
CASSPGGNLYGYTF
TGTGCCAGCAGCCCGGGGGGGAACCTCTATGGCTACACCTTC
>.|.|TRBJ2-2|TRBV28
CASRPYTTANLGGELFF
TGTGCCAGCAGACCTTATACGACAGCAAACTTAGGTGGGGAGCTGTTTTTT
>.|once|TRBJ2-1|TRBV6-6
CASRETEEQFF
TGTGCCAGCAGGGAAACAGAAGAGCAGTTCTTC
>.|.|TRBJ1-2|TRBV5-4
CASSSYLLGYTF
TGTGCCAGCAGCTCTTACCTACTGGGCTACACCTTC
>.|.|TRBJ1-1|TRBV4-1
CASSQKIQGEAFF
TGCGCCAGCAGCCAAAAAATACAGGGCGAAGCTTTCTTT
>.|.|TRBJ2-2|TRBV18
CASSPLDTPNTGELFF
TGTGCCAGCTCCCCACTGGACACCCCGAACACCGGGGAGCTGTTTTTT
>.|.|TRBJ1-6|TRBV7-2
CASVQGVSYNSPLHF
TGTGCCAGCGTTCAGGGTGTTAGTTATAATTCACCCCTCCACTTT
>.|once|TRBJ1-1|TRBV11-2
CASSLNRDTEAFF
TGTGCCAGCAGCTTGAACAGGGATACTGAAGCTTTCTTT